These 31 T cell receptor beta chains were sequenced from one sample in a study of PD-1 blockade in mismatch repair-deficient tumors. Sequencing was performed with immunoSEQ multiplex PCR; in TCRdb, only in-frame clones are kept and a portion is missing. Of some 130,000 clones listed, about nine tenths are singletons. The material sequenced was peripheral blood, taken roughly 67 weeks after starting pembrolizumab. The receptors here all came from an adult with mismatch repair-deficient cancer.

The rearrangement links TRBV28 to TRBJ2-7; D call uncertain. CDR1 and CDR2 (germline): MDHEN, SYDVKM. The CDR3 contains 14 residues. Trimming shortened V by 5 bases and J by 5 bases, and 16 bases separated the two germline ends. CDR3 nucleotide sequence: TGTGCCAGCAGTCACGCCCCGGGCGCCCACGAGCAGTACTTC. It encodes CASSHAPGAHEQYF. Combining the CDR3 with reference TRBV28 and TRBJ2-7 gives the whole variable domain DVKVTQSSRYLVKRTGEKVFLECVQDMDHENMFWYRQDPGLGLRLIYFSYDVKMKEKGDIPEGYSVSREKKERFSLILESASTNQTSMYLCASSHAPGAHEQYFGPGTRLTVT.

This clone was detected once. The J gene is TRBJ2-3, the V gene TRBV4-1; D is perhaps TRBD2 (7 bases). In germline, CDR1 is MGHRA, CDR2 YSYEKL. V was pared by 3 bases and J by 1 base, with 14 bases between. This CDR3 comprises 16 residues. CDR3 in amino acids: CASSHRVGGGTDTQYF. The CDR3 DNA is TGCGCCAGCAGCCATCGGGTAGGGGGGGGCACAGATACGCAGTATTTT.

With respect to this clone: This CDR3 is also generated by other DNA sequences in the sample. As DNA, the CDR3 is TGTGCCAGCAGCCTGGGACTGAACTACGAGCAGTACTTC. Its protein is CASSLGLNYEQYF. The V gene is TRBV7-9, the J gene TRBJ2-7, with D tentatively TRBD2 (6 bases). From germline, CDR1 is SEHNR and CDR2 FQNEAQ (reference sequence). CDR3 length: 13 amino acids. Trimming stripped 5 bases from V and 3 bases from J, with 11 bases between.

The chain recombines TRBV11-2 with TRBJ2-7, with D uncertain. CDR1 and CDR2 from the germline V gene are SGHAT and FQNNGV. The CDR3 is made up of 13 amino acids. The germline V and J ends were trimmed by 5 bases and 7 bases, with 15 bases remaining between them. CDR3 nucleotide sequence: TGTGCCAGCAGCCACAGTATGGGGTGGGAGCAGTACTTC. Its translation is CASSHSMGWEQYF.

V usage is TRBV18 and J usage is TRBJ2-1; D gene ambiguous. The V end was cut by 6 bases, the J end by 0 bases, with 12 bases between. The CDR3 has 15 residues. CDR1 and CDR2 (germline): KGHSH, LQKENI. DNA of the CDR3: TGTGCCAGCTCGCGTAGAGAAAGCTCCTACAATGAGCAGTTCTTC. Its protein product is CASSRRESSYNEQFF. The complete variable domain, with remaining parts taken from reference TRBV18 and TRBJ2-1, reads NAGVMQNPRHLVRRRGQEARLRCSPMKGHSHVYWYRQLPEEGLKFMVYLQKENIIDESGMPKERFSAEFPKEGPSILRIQQVVRGDSAAYFCASSRRESSYNEQFFGPGTRLTVL.

In its sample, this clone was seen once. V and J are TRBV4-1 and TRBJ2-5; D may be TRBD1 or TRBD2 (6 bases each). In germline, CDR1 is MGHRA, CDR2 YSYEKL. This CDR3 is 15 amino acids long. Between the trimmed V and J ends, which lost 5 bases and 4 bases, there was a span of 17 bases. The CDR3 nucleotides read TGCGCCAGCAGCACACAGGGATCAGCGGGAGAGACCCAGTACTTC. This codes for CASSTQGSAGETQYF.

The chain has TRBV16 and TRBJ2-7; D perhaps matches TRBD2 (5 bases). The CDR3 totals 15 residues. Germline V gene sequence: CDR1 KGHSY, CDR2 FQNENV. Trimming took 5 bases from V and 1 from J, leaving 15 bases between them. The CDR3 DNA sequence: TGTGCCAGCAGCGAAGAGGGAAGTTGGTCCTACGAGCAGTACTTC. Protein: CASSEEGSWSYEQYF. The variable domain in full, completed from reference TRBV16 and TRBJ2-7, reads GEEVAQTPKHLVRGEGQKAKLYCAPIKGHSYVFWYQQVLKNEFKFLISFQNENVFDETGMPKERFSAKCLPNSPCSLEIQATKLEDSAVYFCASSEEGSWSYEQYFGPGTRLTVT.

The J gene is TRBJ2-7, the V gene TRBV4-1; D is undetermined. V lost 3 bases and J lost 3, with 12 bases in between. Germline CDR1 MGHRA, CDR2 YSYEKL. This CDR3 comprises 14 residues. The CDR3 is CASSQHYLGYEQYF. The CDR3 DNA follows: TGCGCCAGCAGCCAGCACTACCTAGGCTACGAGCAGTACTTC.

This clone is a singleton in its sample. The chain combines TRBV6-5 with TRBJ2-7; D is uncertain. The CDR3 covers 16 residues. With 0 bases removed from V and 6 bases from J, the gap between germline ends came to 18 bases. CDR1 MNHEY and CDR2 SVGAGI come from the germline V gene. The CDR3 nucleotides read TGTGCCAGCAGTTACTCGCGGACGTCATTGGGCGGCGAGCAGTACTTC. It is translated as CASSYSRTSLGGEQYF.

The rearrangement links TRBV13 to TRBJ2-5; possible D gene TRBD2, 6 bases. V shed 5 bases and J shed 5 bases, with 24 bases lying between them. The CDR3 is 17 residues long. Germline V gene sequence: CDR1 PRHDT, CDR2 FYEKMQ (reference sequence). CDR3 in amino acids: CASSPSRGAIAGETQYF. The CDR3 bases are TGTGCCAGCAGCCCTAGTAGGGGAGCGATCGCGGGGGAGACCCAGTACTTC.

The chain employs TRBV5-6 and TRBJ1-2, with D hard to call. V was shortened by 2 bases and J by 2 bases, with 10 bases between the two germline ends. The CDR3 consists of 14 residues. Germline V gives CDR1 SGHDT, CDR2 YYEEEE. CDR3 protein: CASSFAGANYGYTF. CDR3 DNA sequence: TGTGCCAGCAGCTTTGCGGGAGCAAACTATGGCTACACCTTC.

This sequence joins TRBV14 and TRBJ2-1; D unclear. Trimming removed 4 bases at V and 3 bases at J, with 16 bases between. This CDR3 comprises 16 residues. The germline CDR1 and CDR2 sequences are SGHDN and FVKESK. CDR3 in amino acids: CASSPFTGGYYNEQFF. CDR3 coding DNA: TGTGCCAGCAGCCCCTTCACCGGCGGATACTACAATGAGCAGTTCTTC.

The V call is TRBV23-1, the J call TRBJ1-1, with D possibly matching TRBD1 (5 bases). TRBV23-1 belongs to the ORF category, with a function that is uncertain. V dropped 3 bases and J dropped 5 bases, with 13 bases sitting between them. This CDR3 spans 14 amino acids. As DNA, the CDR3 is TGCGCCAGCAGTCAGGATGACAGAAAGACTGAAGCTTTCTTT. It translates to CASSQDDRKTEAFF.

V gene TRBV14 combines with J gene TRBJ2-2; D may be TRBD1 (5 bases). The CDR3 is 15 amino acids. V was clipped by 4 bases and J by 1 base, with 10 bases between them. Germline V lookup: CDR1 SGHDN, CDR2 FVKESK. The CDR3 reads CASSRYRRNTGELFF. The DNA of the CDR3 is TGTGCCAGCAGCCGGTACAGGCGGAACACCGGGGAGCTGTTTTTT.

This clone came up a few times. The rearrangement uses TRBV30 and TRBJ2-7; weak D call: TRBD2 (6 bases). Germline V gene sequence: CDR1 GTSNPN, CDR2 SVGIG (reference sequence). Trimming stripped 5 bases from V and 4 bases from J, with 6 bases between. This CDR3 contains 10 residues. CDR3 DNA: TGTGCCTGGGGGGGGTACGAGCAGTACTTC. Protein: CAWGGYEQYF.

V and J are TRBV7-9 and TRBJ2-6; D gene ambiguous. Deletions cut 4 bases from V and 5 bases from J, with 21 bases between. Germline lookup yields CDR1 SEHNR and CDR2 FQNEAQ (reference sequence). The CDR3 length is 18 residues. The CDR3 DNA reads TGTGCCAGCAGCTCCATCTCCTTTCTCGGTATTAGGGCCAACGTCCTGACTTTC. As protein: CASSSISFLGIRANVLTF.

This clone appeared a few times. The chain employs TRBV27 and TRBJ2-2, with 10 bases aligning to TRBD2. This CDR3 has 19 residues. The germline V gene has CDR1 MNHEY and CDR2 SMNVEV (reference sequence). Trimming removed 2 bases from V and 2 bases from J; junction bases left unmatched: 11. The CDR3 spells CASSLTSPGLAANTGELFF. CDR3 nucleotides: TGTGCCAGCAGTTTAACATCCCCCGGACTAGCGGCTAACACCGGGGAGCTGTTTTTT.

The chain has TRBV25-1 and TRBJ2-3; 13 bases are shared with TRBD2. V lost 5 bases to trimming and J lost 4 bases; unmatched junction nucleotides: 6. Germline V gene sequence: CDR1 MGHDK, CDR2 SYGVNS. CDR3 length equals 16 residues. The chain's CDR3 is CASSHGLAGVSDTQYF. In DNA, the CDR3 is TGTGCCAGCAGTCACGGACTAGCGGGAGTTTCAGATACGCAGTATTTT.

CDR3 nucleotides: TGTGCCAGCAGCTTGGCGGGACCTATCTACAATGAGCAGTTCTTC. It specifies CASSLAGPIYNEQFF. This chain uses TRBV27 with TRBJ2-1; possible D gene TRBD2, 6 bases. Germline-derived CDR1 and CDR2 are MNHEY and SMNVEV (reference sequence). CDR3 size: 15 residues. V was trimmed by 6 bases and J by 3 bases, leaving 15 bases between them.

The rearrangement uses TRBV28 and TRBJ1-1; TRBD1 agrees at 7 bases. The CDR3 runs 14 residues. The V segment lost 5 bases and the J segment 7 bases; nucleotides outside the gene matches: 10. Per germline, CDR1 MDHEN and CDR2 SYDVKM. In DNA, the CDR3 is TGTGCCAGCAGTCACATCACAGGGGCAGGTGAAGCTTTCTTT. As protein: CASSHITGAGEAFF.

This clone was seen a few times. The chain combines TRBV11-3 with TRBJ2-1; TRBD2 matches at 12 bases. V shed 5 bases, J shed 4 bases, and the junction held 3 bases outside the gene matches. This CDR3 has 15 amino acids. CDR1 and CDR2 from the germline V gene are SGHNT and YENEEA. CDR3 protein: CASSLGLAGYNEQFF. DNA for the CDR3: TGTGCCAGCAGCCTCGGACTAGCGGGGTACAATGAGCAGTTCTTC. Filled out from reference TRBV11-3 and TRBJ2-1, the complete variable domain reads EAGVVQSPRYKIIEKKQPVAFWCNPISGHNTLYWYLQNLGQGPELLIRYENEEAVDDSQLPKDRFSAERLKGVDSTLKIQPAELGDSAVYLCASSLGLAGYNEQFFGPGTRLTVL.

V is TRBV30 and J is TRBJ2-5; the match to TRBD2 covers 7 bases. The J call is doubtful: the DNA matches TRBJ2-7 better. CDR1 GTSNPN and CDR2 SVGIG come from the germline V gene (reference sequence). The CDR3 contains 17 residues. CDR3 amino acids: CAWSVAMGLAVPYEQYF. The CDR3 region has the DNA TGTGCCTGGAGTGTCGCCATGGGGCTAGCGGTACCCTACGAGCAGTACTTC.

J is TRBJ1-1 and V is TRBV5-8; unclear D gene. The germline V gene encodes CDR1 SGHTS and CDR2 YDEGEE. With 4 bases removed from V and 3 bases from J, the gap between germline ends came to 16 bases. The CDR3 runs to 15 residues. CDR3 in DNA: TGTGCCAGCAGCCTGGCGCAGGCTGGGGACACTGAAGCTTTCTTT. This encodes CASSLAQAGDTEAFF.

Only a few counts were recorded for this clone. This sequence joins TRBV29-1 and TRBJ1-2; unclear D gene. CDR3 length: 11 residues. The germline V and J ends were trimmed by 4 bases and 1 base, with 4 bases remaining between them. Germline V lookup: CDR1 SQVTM, CDR2 ANQGSEA. For the CDR3, the DNA is TGCAGCGTTGTCAGTAACTATGGCTACACCTTC. This encodes CSVVSNYGYTF.

This chain links TRBV25-1 with TRBJ2-5; perhaps TRBD1 as D (6 bases). Germline-derived CDR1 and CDR2 are MGHDK and SYGVNS. Trimming shortened V by 1 base and J by 4 bases, and 7 bases separated the two germline ends. This CDR3 is built from 13 residues. In nucleotides, the CDR3 is TGTGCCAGCAGTGAATTCAGGGGAGAGACCCAGTACTTC. This sequence encodes CASSEFRGETQYF.

A single count supports this clone. The chain uses TRBV19 and TRBJ2-7, with TRBD1 identical over 10 bases. CDR1 and CDR2 (germline): LNHDA, SQIVND (reference sequence). Germline trimming cut 1 base from V and 1 base from J; bases unmatched to any gene: 4. The CDR3 runs to 16 residues. CDR3 DNA sequence: TGTGCCAGTAGTATAGCGGGGACAGGGGTTTCCTACGAGCAGTACTTC. It yields the protein CASSIAGTGVSYEQYF.

The chain links TRBV29-1 to TRBJ1-1, with TRBD1 matching 8 bases. This CDR3 region has 15 residues. The germline V gene has CDR1 SQVTM and CDR2 ANQGSEA. V shed 4 bases and J 1 base; nucleotides not matched to a gene: 8. As DNA, the CDR3 is TGCAGCGTTGTCCCTGACAGGGGCCGGAACACTGAAGCTTTCTTT. It is translated as CSVVPDRGRNTEAFF. Supplemented by reference TRBV29-1 and TRBJ1-1, the full variable domain reads SAVISQKPSRDICQRGTSLTIQCQVDSQVTMMFWYRQQPGQSLTLIATANQGSEATYESGFVIDKFPISRPNLTFSTLTVSNMSPEDSSIYLCSVVPDRGRNTEAFFGQGTRLTVV.

J is TRBJ1-2 and V is TRBV11-3; D not resolved. V was shortened by 5 bases and J by 3 bases, with 19 bases between the two germline ends. The CDR3 extends over 16 amino acids. Germline values: CDR1 SGHNT, CDR2 YENEEA. The CDR3: CASSQYIRGGDYGYTF. CDR3 nucleotides: TGTGCCAGCAGCCAATATATTCGGGGAGGTGACTATGGCTACACCTTC.

This chain links TRBV10-3 with TRBJ2-3; perhaps TRBD1 as D (6 bases). In germline, CDR1 is ENHRY, CDR2 SYGVKD. Trimming cost V 6 bases and J 1 base, with 14 bases left between them. The CDR3 is 15 residues long. Here the CDR3 DNA reads TGTGCCATCAGCAAGACAGGAGAAGGCACAGATACGCAGTATTTT. Its translation: CAISKTGEGTDTQYF.

The V call is TRBV10-3, the J call TRBJ2-7; 7 positions agree with TRBD1. V dropped 10 bases and J dropped 1; count of bases not matched to a gene: 7. The CDR3 loop spans 13 amino acids. The germline CDR1 and CDR2 sequences are ENHRY and SYGVKD. The CDR3 nucleotides read TGTGCCACAACACAGGGGTCTTCCTACGAGCAGTACTTC. This sequence encodes CATTQGSSYEQYF.

This sequence joins TRBV30 and TRBJ2-3; 9 bases map to TRBD1. This CDR3 is 14 amino acids long. The V segment lost 4 bases and the J segment 6 bases; nucleotides outside the gene matches: 8. Germline V gene lookup returns CDR1 GTSNPN and CDR2 SVGIG (reference sequence). The CDR3 region is CAWTPTGGVDTQYF. CDR3 DNA sequence: TGTGCCTGGACCCCAACAGGGGGCGTGGATACGCAGTATTTT.